This TCR beta chain derives from a study of untreated major depressive disorder. The study's findings and limits: TRBV05-01 (Vbeta 5.1) usage was higher in CD4+ T cells of depressed patients than controls.

Looked up from germline, CDR1 is SGHNT and CDR2 is YYREEE (reference sequence). CDR3 size: 16 residues. V shed 0 bases and J 1 base; nucleotides not matched to a gene: 5. This clone was seen just once. Its antigen is still unknown. Profiling relied on immunoSEQ multiplex PCR, and the TCRdb table lists in-frame clones only, not all of them. Of roughly 14,000 clones in the sample, 85% to 95% were seen once. Among patients, depression was moderate to severe. The chain joins TRBV5-4 to TRBJ2-3; 7 bases fit TRBD2. The sample taken for sequencing was CD4+ T cells from PBMCs. This clonotype was sampled from a woman in her 30s with major depressive disorder. CDR3 sequence (DNA): TGTGCCAGCAGCTTGGAGGGCGGGAGAGGCACAGATACGCAGTATTTT. Residues: CASSLEGGRGTDTQYF.